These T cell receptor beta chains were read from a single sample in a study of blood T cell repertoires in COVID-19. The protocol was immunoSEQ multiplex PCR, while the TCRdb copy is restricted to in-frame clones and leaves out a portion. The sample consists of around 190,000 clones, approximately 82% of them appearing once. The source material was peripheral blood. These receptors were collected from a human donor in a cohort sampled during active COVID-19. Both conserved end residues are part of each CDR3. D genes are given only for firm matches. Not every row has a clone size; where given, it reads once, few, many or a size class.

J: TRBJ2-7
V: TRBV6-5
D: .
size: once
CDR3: CASRDSSYEQYF
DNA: TGTGCCAGCAGAGACAGCTCCTACGAGCAGTACTTC

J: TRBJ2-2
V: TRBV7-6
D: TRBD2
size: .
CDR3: CASSLASTSGRRTGELFF
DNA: TGTGCCAGCAGCTTAGCCAGCACTAGCGGGAGGAGAACCGGGGAGCTGTTTTTT

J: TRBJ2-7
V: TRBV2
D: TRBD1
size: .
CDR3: CASSVRQGTYEQYF
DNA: TGTGCCAGCAGTGTAAGACAGGGGACTTACGAGCAGTACTTC

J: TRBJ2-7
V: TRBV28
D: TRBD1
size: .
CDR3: CASSKQGIRYEQYF
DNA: TGTGCCAGCAGTAAACAGGGGATCAGGTACGAGCAGTACTTC

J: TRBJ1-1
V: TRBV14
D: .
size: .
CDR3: CASSPQGYTEAFF
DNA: TGTGCCAGCAGCCCCCAGGGGTACACTGAAGCTTTCTTT

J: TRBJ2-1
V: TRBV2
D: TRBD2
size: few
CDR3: CASREASGNNEQFF
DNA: TGTGCCAGCCGAGAGGCTAGCGGGAACAATGAGCAGTTCTTC

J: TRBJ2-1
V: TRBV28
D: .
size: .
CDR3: CASNTGKTGNEQFF
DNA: TGTGCCAGCAACACCGGAAAGACAGGCAATGAGCAGTTCTTC

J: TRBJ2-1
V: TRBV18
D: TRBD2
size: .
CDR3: CASSQLAGGPDNEQFF
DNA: TGTGCCAGCTCTCAACTAGCGGGAGGGCCGGACAATGAGCAGTTCTTC

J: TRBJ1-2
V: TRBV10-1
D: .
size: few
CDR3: CASSPGGIRGYTF
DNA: TGCGCCAGCAGCCCGGGGGGCATTCGTGGCTACACCTTC

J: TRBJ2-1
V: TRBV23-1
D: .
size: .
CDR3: CASSRKSGRSSYNEQFF
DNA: TGCGCCAGCAGTCGGAAAAGTGGGAGGTCCTCCTACAATGAGCAGTTCTTC

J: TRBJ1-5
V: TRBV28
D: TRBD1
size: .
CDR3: CASSREGGRGQPQHF
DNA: TGTGCCAGCAGCCGAGAAGGGGGCAGAGGTCAGCCCCAGCATTTT

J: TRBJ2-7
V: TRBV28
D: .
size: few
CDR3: CASSLGGAEQYF
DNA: TGTGCCAGCAGTTTAGGAGGGGCCGAGCAGTACTTC

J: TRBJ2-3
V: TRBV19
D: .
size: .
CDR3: CASLPRNTDTQYF
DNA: TGTGCCAGTCTCCCCAGAAACACAGATACGCAGTATTTT